Following are 16 T cell receptor beta chains from one sample sequenced in a study of T cell clonotyping in hematopoietic cell transplantation. Time point of the sample: recipient sample about 28 days before transplant, after cytoreduction. The assay was immunoSEQ multiplex PCR, and TCRdb's table has in-frame clones only and misses some. This table holds about 43,000 clones, 85% found once. The specimen comprised peripheral blood mononuclear cells, sampled before stem cell transplant. The receptors were gathered from a man between 60 and 75 years old with acute myeloid leukemia. Some clones in this sample may be carry-over from other donors' samples.

The genes are TRBV2 and TRBJ1-1; weak D call: TRBD1 (5 bases). The CDR3 covers 12 residues. Per the germline V gene, CDR1 is SNHLY and CDR2 is FYNNEI. Between the trimmed V and J ends, which lost 4 bases and 5 bases, there was a span of 8 bases. The CDR3 here is CASSGGLTEAFF. CDR3 coding DNA: TGTGCCAGCAGTGGGGGGTTGACTGAAGCTTTCTTT.

The chain has TRBV7-3 and TRBJ1-6; D remains unclear. This CDR3 has 15 residues. The ends were cut back, 4 bases at V and 6 bases at J, with 13 bases in the middle. Germline CDR1 SGHTA, CDR2 FQGTGA. CDR3: CASSSDGRSNSPLHF. The CDR3 DNA follows: TGTGCCAGCAGCTCGGACGGAAGATCTAATTCACCCCTCCACTTT.

The chain uses TRBV5-1 and TRBJ1-6, with D unresolved. The V gene lost 4 bases and the J gene lost 9 bases, with 20 bases spanning the gap. The CDR3 runs 16 residues. Germline V gives CDR1 SGHRS, CDR2 YFSETQ. The DNA of the CDR3 is TGCGCCAGCAGCCAGACCGGGATGCAGCCCTTTTCACCCCTCCACTTT. Protein sequence: CASSQTGMQPFSPLHF. Based on the CDR3 plus reference TRBV5-1 and TRBJ1-6, the full variable domain is KAGVTQTPRYLIKTRGQQVTLSCSPISGHRSVSWYQQTPGQGLQFLFEYFSETQRNKGNFPGRFSGRQFSNSRSEMNVSTLELGDSALYLCASSQTGMQPFSPLHFGNGTRLTVT.

The V call is TRBV5-1, the J call TRBJ2-7; 8 nucleotides line up with TRBD1. V lost 4 bases, J lost 4 bases, and 13 bases stayed unmatched. This CDR3 is built from 16 residues. Germline loops: CDR1 SGHRS, CDR2 YFSETQ. CDR3 loop: CASSPGQGGVGYEQYF. As DNA, the CDR3 is TGCGCCAGCAGCCCTGGACAGGGCGGAGTTGGATACGAGCAGTACTTC.

The rearrangement uses TRBV7-6 and TRBJ1-4; possible D gene TRBD1, 6 bases. V gave up 0 bases and J gave up 1 base, with 9 bases separating them. The germline CDR1 and CDR2 sequences are SGHVS and FNYEAQ. This CDR3 is 16 amino acids long. The CDR3 is CASSLAYRETNEKLFF. For the CDR3, the DNA is TGTGCCAGCAGCTTAGCCTACAGGGAAACTAATGAAAAACTGTTTTTT.

This sequence joins TRBV7-2 and TRBJ2-2; perhaps TRBD1 as D (6 bases). Trimming cost V 4 bases and J 7 bases, with 10 bases left between them. CDR3 length: 13 amino acids. Per the germline V gene, CDR1 is SGHTA and CDR2 is FQGNSA. The chain's CDR3 is CASSSQGFGELFF. CDR3 DNA sequence: TGTGCCAGCAGCTCTCAGGGGTTCGGGGAGCTGTTTTTT.

The DNA of the CDR3 is TGTGCCAGCAGAATCTTGACAGGGGCGGGTTACGAGCAGTACTTC. It codes for CASRILTGAGYEQYF. This chain connects TRBV28 to TRBJ2-7, with TRBD1 matching 8 bases. Per the germline V gene, CDR1 is MDHEN and CDR2 is SYDVKM. The CDR3 has 15 residues. V gave up 6 bases and J gave up 4 bases; unmatched junction bases: 11.

V usage is TRBV7-9 and J usage is TRBJ1-1, with D maybe TRBD1 (5 bases). Germline V gene lookup returns CDR1 SEHNR and CDR2 FQNEAQ (reference sequence). V shed 5 bases and J shed 0 bases, with 10 bases lying between them. The CDR3 extends over 14 amino acids. CDR3 in DNA: TGTGCCAGCAGCCAGGGACGGATGAACACTGAAGCTTTCTTT. Encoded protein: CASSQGRMNTEAFF. The whole variable domain, filled in from reference TRBV7-9 and TRBJ1-1, reads DTGVSQNPRHKITKRGQNVTFRCDPISEHNRLYWYRQTLGQGPEFLTYFQNEAQLEKSRLLSDRFSAERPKGSFSTLEIQRTEQGDSAMYLCASSQGRMNTEAFFGQGTRLTVV.

V and J are TRBV7-9 and TRBJ1-2; 8 nucleotides agree with TRBD1. Looked up from germline, CDR1 is SEHNR and CDR2 is FQNEAQ (reference sequence). V lost 5 bases to trimming and J lost 5 bases; unmatched junction nucleotides: 7. The CDR3 loop spans 14 amino acids. CDR3 nucleotide sequence: TGTGCCAGCAGCCCCGTCGGACAGGGATATGGCTACACCTTC. Translated, it gives CASSPVGQGYGYTF. Drawing the rest from reference TRBV7-9 and TRBJ1-2, the complete variable domain is DTGVSQNPRHKITKRGQNVTFRCDPISEHNRLYWYRQTLGQGPEFLTYFQNEAQLEKSRLLSDRFSAERPKGSFSTLEIQRTEQGDSAMYLCASSPVGQGYGYTFGSGTRLTVV.

The V and J genes are TRBV11-3 and TRBJ2-5; D is perhaps TRBD1 or TRBD2 (6 bases each). Germline assignment: CDR1 SGHNT and CDR2 YENEEA. The CDR3 spans 17 residues. Deletions cut 3 bases from V and 2 bases from J, with 19 bases between. The CDR3 here is CASSLDSTGVGQETQYF. CDR3 bases: TGTGCCAGCAGCTTGGACAGCACGGGAGTAGGGCAAGAGACCCAGTACTTC.

The chain combines TRBV9 with TRBJ1-6, with 7 bases matching TRBD1. This CDR3 has 15 amino acids. With 0 bases clipped from V and 5 bases from J, the junction kept 2 bases outside the gene matches. CDR1 is SGDLS and CDR2 is YYNGEE in the germline V gene. The CDR3: CASSVGGQNNSPLHF. In DNA, the CDR3 is TGTGCCAGCAGCGTAGGGGGACAGAATAATTCACCCCTCCACTTT.

The chain couples TRBV9 to TRBJ2-1; a weak D match, TRBD1 (6 bases). Germline V gives CDR1 SGDLS, CDR2 YYNGEE. The CDR3 totals 16 residues. The ends were cut back, 0 bases at V and 0 bases at J, with 10 bases in the middle. CDR3 DNA: TGTGCCAGCAGCGTAGCGGACAGCAGCTCCTACAATGAGCAGTTCTTC. Translated: CASSVADSSSYNEQFF.

The CDR3 is CASHRGTFYEQYF. CDR3 in DNA: TGTGCCAGCCATCGTGGAACTTTCTACGAGCAGTACTTC. The chain recombines TRBV6-1 with TRBJ2-7; D unclear. From germline, CDR1 is MNHNS and CDR2 SASEGT. V lost 8 bases and J lost 3, with 14 bases in between. The CDR3 contains 13 residues.

The chain has TRBV11-3 and TRBJ1-1, with D maybe TRBD1 (6 bases). This CDR3 spans 15 amino acids. Germline CDR1 is SGHNT and CDR2 is YENEEA. Trimming pared 5 bases from V and 2 bases from J, leaving 15 bases between. This chain's CDR3 is CASSARTALNTEAFF. DNA of the CDR3: TGTGCCAGCAGCGCCAGGACAGCCCTTAACACTGAAGCTTTCTTT. The full variable domain, rest sourced from reference TRBV11-3 and TRBJ1-1, is EAGVVQSPRYKIIEKKQPVAFWCNPISGHNTLYWYLQNLGQGPELLIRYENEEAVDDSQLPKDRFSAERLKGVDSTLKIQPAELGDSAVYLCASSARTALNTEAFFGQGTRLTVV.

This clone was seen only a few times. This chain uses TRBV6-5 with TRBJ2-7; TRBD1 aligns across 9 bases. The CDR3 loop spans 15 amino acids. The V gene end was trimmed by 7 bases and the J gene end by 6 bases; junction bases not matched to a gene: 13. Germline V CDR1 and CDR2: MNHEY, SVGAGI. The CDR3 here is CASTPVGTGTSEQYF. CDR3 coding DNA: TGTGCCAGCACCCCCGTTGGGACAGGGACATCCGAGCAGTACTTC.

The chain has TRBV6-5 and TRBJ1-5, with unresolved D. Germline loops: CDR1 MNHEY, CDR2 SVGAGI. The CDR3 spans 14 residues. Trimming took off 2 bases at V and 3 bases at J, with 8 bases between the two ends. The CDR3 protein is CASSYERANQPQHF. The CDR3 DNA follows: TGTGCCAGCAGTTACGAACGGGCCAATCAGCCCCAGCATTTT.